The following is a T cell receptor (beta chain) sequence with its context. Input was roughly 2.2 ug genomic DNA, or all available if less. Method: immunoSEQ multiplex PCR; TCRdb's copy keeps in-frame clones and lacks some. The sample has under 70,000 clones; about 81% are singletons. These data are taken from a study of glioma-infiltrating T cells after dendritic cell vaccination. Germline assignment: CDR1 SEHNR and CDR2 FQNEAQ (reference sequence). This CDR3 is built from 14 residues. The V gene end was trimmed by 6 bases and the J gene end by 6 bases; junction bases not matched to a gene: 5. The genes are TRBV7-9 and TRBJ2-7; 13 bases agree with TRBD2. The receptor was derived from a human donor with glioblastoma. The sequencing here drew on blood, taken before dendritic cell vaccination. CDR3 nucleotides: TGTGCCAGCAGGACGACTAGCGGGGGGTCCGAGCAGTACTTC. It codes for CASRTTSGGSEQYF.